Following are 24 T cell receptor beta chains from one sample sequenced in a study of CD8 T cells in ankylosing spondylitis. TCRdb re-called the 5' RACE reads with MiXCR, one entry per CDR3 protein. Of about 190,000 distinct CDR3 sequences detected, under 15% appear once; the ten largest clones hold 8% to 13%. The specimen sequenced was blood, either unsorted or a sorted T cell fraction (not recorded which). These receptors all come from a female donor with ankylosing spondylitis or in good health (not recorded which).

This clonotype occurred many times. The chain is built from TRBV7-8 and TRBJ2-5; D ambiguous. Germline CDR1 reads SGHVS; CDR2 reads FQNEAQ. Trimming removed 4 bases at V and 2 bases at J, with 11 bases between. The CDR3 length is 14 residues. CDR3 sequence reads: CASSSYTGQETQYF. The CDR3 coding sequence is TGTGCCAGCAGCTCTTATACGGGTCAAGAGACCCAGTACTTC.

Many counts were recorded for this clonotype. CDR3 sequence reads: CSASETSGRSDTQYF. DNA for the CDR3: TGCAGTGCTAGTGAGACTAGCGGGAGGTCAGATACGCAGTATTTT. V gene TRBV20-1 combines with J gene TRBJ2-3, with 13 bases lining up with TRBD2. Trimming took 3 bases from V and 4 from J; bases not matched to a gene: 4. Germline loops: CDR1 DFQATT, CDR2 SNEGSKA (reference sequence). The CDR3 sequence is 15 residues long.

The sample holds many counts of this clonotype. The junction departs from germline at one end; a sequencing error may be responsible. V usage is TRBV5-1 and J usage is TRBJ2-3; 9 nucleotides line up with TRBD1. The CDR3 contains 15 residues. CDR1 and CDR2 from the germline V gene are SGHRS and YFSETQ. The CDR3 DNA follows: TGTGCCAGCAGTCCCGGACAGGGGAGCACAGATACGCAGTATTTT. Its protein product is CASSPGQGSTDTQYF.

The gene calls are TRBV7-2 and TRBJ1-4; D remains ambiguous. The germline gives CDR1 SGHTA, CDR2 FQGNSA. Trimming removed 2 bases at V and 8 bases at J, with 9 bases between. The CDR3 is made up of 13 amino acids. The CDR3 loop reads CASSLNNGEKLFF. For the CDR3, the DNA is TGTGCCAGCAGCTTAAATAATGGGGAAAAACTGTTTTTT. Supplemented by reference TRBV7-2 and TRBJ1-4, the full variable domain reads GAGVSQSPSNKVTEKGKDVELRCDPISGHTALYWYRQSLGQGLEFLIYFQGNSAPDKSGLPSDRFSAERTGGSVSTLTIQRTQQEDSAVYLCASSLNNGEKLFFGSGTQLSVL.

In the case of this clonotype: A much more abundant neighbour one base away suggests this may be a read error. J is TRBJ1-5 and V is TRBV4-3; D is ambiguous. Germline V gene lookup returns CDR1 LGHNA and CDR2 YSLEER. The CDR3 runs to 16 residues. Trimming shortened V by 1 base and J by 4 bases, and 14 bases separated the two germline ends. CDR3 in amino acids: CASSQGPGVGNQPQHF. The CDR3 DNA reads as TGCGCCAGCAGCCAAGGCCCCGGGGTCGGTAATCAGCCCCAGCATTTT.

Of note for this clonotype: One base away lies a much larger clone, so this may be a sequencing read error. The rearrangement links TRBV6-5 to TRBJ2-4, with D unclear. With 0 bases removed from V and 4 bases from J, the gap between germline ends came to 7 bases. Looked up from germline, CDR1 is MNHEY and CDR2 is SVGAGI. The CDR3 is 14 amino acids. The CDR3 coding sequence is TGTGCCAGCAGTTACTCCCATGGTAAAAACATTCAGTACTTC. It translates to CASSYSHGKNIQYF.

This clonotype has more than one count but fewer than ten. The chain is built from TRBV2 and TRBJ2-5; D gene ambiguous. This CDR3 contains 11 residues. V lost 7 bases and J 5 bases, leaving 8 bases between the germline ends. Germline V lookup: CDR1 SNHLY, CDR2 FYNNEI. This CDR3 reads CASKLSETQYF. CDR3 nucleotide sequence: TGTGCCAGCAAACTTTCGGAGACCCAGTACTTC.

At least ten counts were recorded for this clonotype. The rearrangement uses TRBV12-3 or TRBV12-4 and TRBJ1-5; a possible D gene is TRBD1 (5 bases). The length of the CDR3 is 16 residues. V lost 6 bases to trimming and J lost 3 bases, with 18 bases between them. The CDR3 nucleotides read TGTGCCAGCAGCGCCGGTTCCGGGACTTCCAATCAGCCCCAGCATTTT. Amino acids: CASSAGSGTSNQPQHF.

The V call is TRBV9, the J call TRBJ2-1; no reliable D call. V lost 2 bases, J lost 0 bases, and 18 bases lay in between. Germline values: CDR1 SGDLS, CDR2 YYNGEE. This CDR3 has 18 residues. The CDR3 is CASSVPSTHSSSYNEQFF. CDR3 DNA sequence: TGTGCCAGCAGCGTTCCCTCAACCCACTCCAGCTCCTACAATGAGCAGTTCTTC. Filled out from reference TRBV9 and TRBJ2-1, the complete variable domain reads DSGVTQTPKHLITATGQRVTLRCSPRSGDLSVYWYQQSLDQGLQFLIQYYNGEERAKGNILERFSAQQFPDLHSELNLSSLELGDSALYFCASSVPSTHSSSYNEQFFGPGTRLTVL.

This chain connects TRBV6-6 to TRBJ1-2; D ambiguous. This CDR3 comprises 13 residues. In germline, CDR1 is MNHNY, CDR2 SVGAGI (reference sequence). V dropped 7 bases and J dropped 6 bases, with 15 bases sitting between them. Here the CDR3 reads CASIPNGLDGYTF. CDR3 coding DNA: TGTGCCAGCATTCCAAATGGCCTTGATGGCTACACCTTC.

This clonotype was picked up many times. This chain uses TRBV11-2 with TRBJ2-1, with 9 bases aligning to TRBD2. V was clipped by 1 base and J by 11 bases; unmatched bases: 6. CDR1 is SGHAT and CDR2 is FQNNGV in the germline V gene. CDR3 length equals 14 residues. CDR3 sequence: CASSLGRLAAKQFF. CDR3 sequence (DNA): TGTGCCAGCAGCTTAGGGCGACTAGCGGCCAAGCAGTTCTTC. Full variable domain (remainder filled in from reference TRBV11-2 and TRBJ2-1): EAGVAQSPRYKIIEKRQSVAFWCNPISGHATLYWYQQILGQGPKLLIQFQNNGVVDDSQLPKDRFSAERLKGVDSTLKIQPAKLEDSAVYLCASSLGRLAAKQFFGPGTRLTVL.

Concerning this clonotype: This clone may be a read error of a much larger clone one base away. The V call is TRBV7-3, the J call TRBJ2-2, with 7 bases matching TRBD2. This CDR3 spans 15 amino acids. Germline values: CDR1 SGHTA, CDR2 FQGTGA. CDR3 sequence (DNA): TGTGCCGGCAGCTTATTACTAGCGCCGGCCGGGGAGCTGTTTTTT. Residues: CAGSLLLAPAGELFF.

V gene TRBV27 combines with J gene TRBJ1-2; D is undetermined. The CDR3 consists of 15 residues. V was cut by 6 bases and J by 4 bases, with 18 bases left in between. Germline CDR1 reads MNHEY; CDR2 reads SMNVEV (reference sequence). DNA of the CDR3: TGTGCCAGCAGCCCAACAGTGGGCGTTGGCTATGGCTACACCTTC. Encoded protein: CASSPTVGVGYGYTF.

Many counts were recorded for this clonotype. CDR3 nucleotide sequence: TGTGCCAGCATGTTGGCCCAGGGGGACATTCAGTACTTC. Its protein is CASMLAQGDIQYF. The chain carries TRBV2 and TRBJ2-4; 7 bases line up with TRBD1. The J segment lost 8 bases and the V segment lost 7 bases, leaving 8 bases of the junction unmatched. Germline V gene lookup returns CDR1 SNHLY and CDR2 FYNNEI. This CDR3 contains 13 residues. The variable domain in full, completed from reference TRBV2 and TRBJ2-4, reads EPEVTQTPSHQVTQMGQEVILRCVPISNHLYFYWYRQILGQKVEFLVSFYNNEISEKSEIFDDQFSVERPDGSNFTLKIRSTKLEDSAMYFCASMLAQGDIQYFGAGTRLSVL.

The J gene is TRBJ1-2, the V gene TRBV19; D remains ambiguous. Trimming pared 1 base from V and 0 bases from J, leaving 3 bases between. This CDR3 has 13 residues. The germline gives CDR1 LNHDA, CDR2 SQIVND (reference sequence). The CDR3 DNA reads TGTGCCAGTAGTATAGGGGCTAACTATGGCTACACCTTC. It yields the protein CASSIGANYGYTF.

This clonotype was picked up many times. The chain has TRBV3-1 and TRBJ1-2, with 9 bases identical to TRBD1. From germline, CDR1 is LGHDT and CDR2 YNNKEL (reference sequence). J lost 13 bases, V lost 1 base, and 10 bases had no gene match. This CDR3 has 14 residues. CDR3 sequence (DNA): TGTGCCAGCAGCCAAGTCCCGGGACAGGGATCGGCCACCTTC. Protein: CASSQVPGQGSATF.

This clonotype was found many times. The chain uses TRBV24-1 and TRBJ2-7, with 10 positions matching TRBD1. CDR3 length equals 15 residues. CDR1 and CDR2 from the germline V gene are KGHDR and SFDVKD. After removal of 3 bases from V and 3 bases from J, the junction contained 4 bases not matched to a gene. CDR3 nucleotides: TGTGCCACCAGTGATCGCCGGGACAGGGGCTACGAGCAGTACTTC. This gives the protein CATSDRRDRGYEQYF.

The chain joins TRBV5-1 to TRBJ2-1; 10 bases fit TRBD1. Trimming took 0 bases from V and 7 from J; bases not matched to a gene: 1. This CDR3 comprises 14 residues. Per the germline V gene, CDR1 is SGHRS and CDR2 is YFSETQ. DNA for the CDR3: TGCGCCAGCAGCTTGGGGGACAGGGGTAATGAGCAGTTCTTC. Its protein product is CASSLGDRGNEQFF.

This clonotype was picked up many times. This chain connects TRBV7-2 to TRBJ1-1; TRBD1 agrees at 7 bases. Trimming at V came to 1 base and at J to 0 bases, leaving 2 bases not matched to a gene. CDR1 and CDR2 (germline): SGHTA, FQGNSA. The CDR3 loop spans 15 amino acids. CDR3 in amino acids: CASSLGDRLNTEAFF. Here the CDR3 DNA reads TGTGCCAGCAGCTTAGGGGACAGATTGAACACTGAAGCTTTCTTT.

This clonotype was seen ten or more times. V usage is TRBV16 and J usage is TRBJ1-1, with a weak D call TRBD1 (5 bases). Trimming removed 4 bases from V and 6 bases from J, with 18 bases in between. The V gene's germline CDR1 is KGHSY and CDR2 FQNENV. This CDR3 has 15 amino acids. The CDR3 sequence: CASSPNGATSAEAFF. DNA of the CDR3: TGTGCCAGCAGCCCGAATGGGGCCACGTCCGCTGAAGCTTTCTTT.

J is TRBJ2-2 and V is TRBV5-1, with 8 bases that match TRBD1. V was pared by 2 bases and J by 1 base, with 4 bases of the junction left unmatched. The CDR3 has 16 residues. Germline CDR1 and CDR2: SGHRS and YFSETQ. The CDR3, as DNA: TGCGCCAGCAGCTTAGGGGGACAGGTGAACACCGGGGAGCTGTTTTTT. This sequence encodes CASSLGGQVNTGELFF. The full variable domain, its missing parts supplied by reference TRBV5-1 and TRBJ2-2, is KAGVTQTPRYLIKTRGQQVTLSCSPISGHRSVSWYQQTPGQGLQFLFEYFSETQRNKGNFPGRFSGRQFSNSRSEMNVSTLELGDSALYLCASSLGGQVNTGELFFGEGSRLTVL.

With regard to this clonotype: A much more abundant neighbour one base away suggests this may be a read error. This rearrangement joins TRBV12-3 or TRBV12-4 to TRBJ1-5, with D tentatively TRBD1 or TRBD2 (5 bases each). Matching the DNA end better, TRBJ2-3 makes the J call doubtful. CDR3 length: 11 amino acids. As DNA, the CDR3 is TGTGCCAGCAGTTTTAGGGGACGCCAGTATTTT. This encodes CASSFRGRQYF.

The chain carries TRBV12-3 or TRBV12-4 and TRBJ2-2; possible D gene TRBD1, 6 bases. The CDR3 sequence is 15 residues long. Trimming shortened V by 6 bases and J by 4 bases, and 15 bases separated the two germline ends. CDR3 coding DNA: TGTGCCAGCAGCCCCCAGGGGCGCAGCACCGGGGAGCTGTTTTTT. Translation: CASSPQGRSTGELFF.

Points on this clonotype: This may be a read error, as it is one base from a much larger clone. The chain is built from TRBV24-1 and TRBJ2-2; D unclear. The V gene's germline CDR1 is KGHDR and CDR2 SFDVKD. The CDR3 has 15 amino acids. CDR3: CATSDLQSNTRELFF. The CDR3, as DNA: TGTGCCACCAGTGATTTGCAGTCGAACACCAGGGAGCTGTTTTTT.